What follows are 13 T cell receptor beta chains derived from one specimen sequenced in a study of shared clonotypes between healthy human individuals (TCRdb year 2020). The receptor library was made with the immunoSEQ multiplex PCR assay. TCRdb provides this immuneACCESS table in a form limited to in-frame rearrangements. Some clones are lacking; in checked studies, under half of them reflect an unresolved V gene, and why the rest are absent is not known. The sample includes 550,000 to 750,000 clones, with around 90% observed a single time. The ten largest make up roughly 22% of the sample. CD8 naive samples were obtained by positive selection for CCR7 among CD45RO-negative cells, yielding a CD45RA+CCR7+ population from which TemRA cells were excluded. The sequencing input was naive CD8+ T cells sorted from blood. The cell subset or site label for this specimen denotes: CD45RA+CCR7+. These TCRs come from a man aged 25 to 45 in good health.

This sequence joins TRBV4-1 and TRBJ2-3, with D possibly TRBD2 on 5 matching bases. Trimming took 3 bases from V and 4 from J, leaving 17 bases between them. The CDR3 length is 16 residues. Germline V lookup: CDR1 MGHRA, CDR2 YSYEKL. CDR3 residues: CASSHPSTPDADTQYF. In DNA, the CDR3 is TGCGCCAGCAGCCACCCTAGCACTCCTGACGCAGATACGCAGTATTTT.

Turning to this clone: In the same sample, other DNA sequences code for this CDR3. This sequence joins TRBV5-8 and TRBJ2-7; D uncertain. The CDR3 extends over 12 amino acids. V lost 1 base to trimming and J lost 1 base, with 3 bases between them. Per the germline V gene, CDR1 is SGHTS and CDR2 is YDEGEE. The CDR3 DNA follows: TGTGCCAGCAGCTTGAGGTCCTACGAGCAGTACTTC. Protein product: CASSLRSYEQYF.

The chain joins TRBV29-1 to TRBJ2-1, with TRBD2 identical over 9 bases. The germline gives CDR1 SQVTM, CDR2 ANQGSEA. The ends lost 7 bases at V and 2 bases at J; junction bases unmatched: 12. The CDR3 has 16 amino acids. CDR3 sequence: CSATGTLAGTYNEQFF. Here the CDR3 DNA reads TGCAGCGCCACCGGAACACTAGCGGGCACCTACAATGAGCAGTTCTTC.

The sample holds many counts of this clone. V is TRBV28 and J is TRBJ1-1; TRBD1 agrees at 10 bases. Germline V gene sequence: CDR1 MDHEN, CDR2 SYDVKM. CDR3 size: 15 residues. Trimming removed 6 bases from V and 6 bases from J; junction bases left unmatched: 10. CDR3 amino acids: CASRSLTGGASEAFF. Written as DNA, the CDR3 is TGTGCCAGCAGGAGTTTGACAGGGGGCGCGTCTGAAGCTTTCTTT.

The CDR3 coding sequence is TGCGCCAGCAGCTTGCAGCGAGGGATGGGGGAGCAGTTCTTC. This translates into CASSLQRGMGEQFF. This chain links TRBV5-1 with TRBJ2-1; D may be TRBD2 (5 bases). The germline V and J ends were trimmed by 1 base and 10 bases, with 15 bases remaining between them. The CDR3 has 14 residues. Germline values: CDR1 SGHRS, CDR2 YFSETQ.

The CDR3 DNA reads TGTGCCAGCACCCTTACAGGGACAGGGAGGGAGCAGTTCTTC. Its translation is CASTLTGTGREQFF. V and J are TRBV28 and TRBJ2-1; TRBD1 matches at 9 bases. Unmatched junction bases numbered 11, after V lost 7 bases and J lost 10 bases. CDR3 length: 14 amino acids. CDR1 is MDHEN and CDR2 is SYDVKM in the germline V gene. The full variable domain, rest sourced from reference TRBV28 and TRBJ2-1, is DVKVTQSSRYLVKRTGEKVFLECVQDMDHENMFWYRQDPGLGLRLIYFSYDVKMKEKGDIPEGYSVSREKKERFSLILESASTNQTSMYLCASTLTGTGREQFFGPGTRLTVL.

The DNA of the CDR3 is TGTGCCAGCAGCTTAGTTGGTAGCGGGAGATTCTACGAGCAGTACTTC. Translation: CASSLVGSGRFYEQYF. The V call is TRBV7-8, the J call TRBJ2-7, with 9 positions matching TRBD2. The germline CDR1 and CDR2 sequences are SGHVS and FQNEAQ. The V gene end was trimmed by 1 base and the J gene end by 3 bases; junction bases not matched to a gene: 7. This CDR3 spans 16 amino acids.

This chain connects TRBV28 to TRBJ2-7; D is perhaps TRBD1 (6 bases). The V gene lost 5 bases and the J gene lost 5 bases, with 16 bases spanning the gap. Germline V gene lookup returns CDR1 MDHEN and CDR2 SYDVKM. CDR3 length: 14 residues. This CDR3 reads CASSNDRSAHEQYF. CDR3 sequence (DNA): TGTGCCAGCAGTAACGACAGGTCTGCCCACGAGCAGTACTTC.

The chain combines TRBV28 with TRBJ2-1, with a possible D match to TRBD2 (7 bases). Trimming left V 8 bases short and J 7 bases short, with 24 bases between. The V gene's germline CDR1 is MDHEN and CDR2 SYDVKM. This CDR3 has 16 residues. CDR3 DNA: TGTGCCAGCGGCCCAGGAAGGGGGAGGGTAGGGAATGAGCAGTTCTTC. This gives the protein CASGPGRGRVGNEQFF.

Note on this clone: Other DNA sequences within the sample encode an identical CDR3. This chain links TRBV7-9 with TRBJ1-5; D gene ambiguous. The CDR3 has 13 amino acids. With 1 base removed from V and 4 bases from J, the gap between germline ends came to 5 bases. Looked up from germline, CDR1 is SEHNR and CDR2 is FQNEAQ (reference sequence). CDR3: CASSLGRNQPQHF. The CDR3 nucleotides read TGTGCCAGCAGCTTAGGCAGAAATCAGCCCCAGCATTTT.

The chain uses TRBV7-9 and TRBJ1-5; unclear D gene. The germline CDR1 and CDR2 sequences are SEHNR and FQNEAQ (reference sequence). The CDR3 is 14 amino acids. V lost 5 bases and J lost 10, with 18 bases in between. The CDR3 region is CASSQSEEKVPQHF. Written as DNA, the CDR3 is TGTGCCAGCAGCCAGTCGGAAGAAAAAGTCCCCCAGCATTTT.

This chain joins TRBV7-9 and TRBJ1-1, with unresolved D. Trimming took off 1 base at V and 2 bases at J, with 14 bases between the two ends. The CDR3 contains 16 residues. CDR1 is SEHNR and CDR2 is FQNEAQ in the germline V gene (reference sequence). The CDR3 DNA reads TGTGCCAGCAGCTTAGGAGTTGCCAGCCTCAACACTGAAGCTTTCTTT. Encoded protein: CASSLGVASLNTEAFF. Full variable domain (remainder filled in from reference TRBV7-9 and TRBJ1-1): DTGVSQNPRHKITKRGQNVTFRCDPISEHNRLYWYRQTLGQGPEFLTYFQNEAQLEKSRLLSDRFSAERPKGSFSTLEIQRTEQGDSAMYLCASSLGVASLNTEAFFGQGTRLTVV.

The rearrangement joins TRBV19 to TRBJ1-3, with unresolved D. Germline CDR1 and CDR2: LNHDA and SQIVND (reference sequence). The V end lost 7 bases, the J end lost 2 bases, and 12 bases lay between the germline ends. The CDR3 is 14 residues long. DNA of the CDR3: TGTGCCAGTACCCCCGGCAACACTGGAAACACCATATATTTT. This sequence encodes CASTPGNTGNTIYF.